This entry concerns a single T cell receptor beta chain. This record comes from a study of blood T cell repertoires in COVID-19. The overall study: Spain, Italy and the United States supplied samples that represented acute and convalescent COVID-19. Nucleic acid was either cDNA or gDNA, and it came from T cells, B-cell-depleted T cells, or PBMCs.

V shed 3 bases and J shed 3 bases, with 10 bases lying between them. CDR3 length equals 13 residues. Germline V gene sequence: CDR1 SGHKS, CDR2 YYEKEE (reference sequence). The authors' processing: Nucleated cell number was recorded as an estimate derived from reference gene primer amplification. Repertoires were generated with immunoSEQ multiplex PCR, while TCRdb's copy carries only in-frame clones and drops some. The V and J calls and the clone size are those of that table, but D and trimming were determined from the DNA. There are fewer than 350,000 clones in the sample; around 87% occur only once, and about 1.7% lies in the top ten. The study drew participants aged about 18 to 89 years from some 25 US areas.

The source is a woman aged 18-29 years with acute COVID-19. This chain connects TRBV5-5 to TRBJ2-7; the D gene is possibly TRBD1 (5 bases). Sequenced material: PBMCs or T cells enriched from blood (not recorded which). CDR3 nucleotides: TGTGCCAGCAGCTACGACAGAAACTACGAGCAGTACTTC. Translation gives CASSYDRNYEQYF.